This T cell receptor beta chain was found in a study of T cell responses to AZD1222 COVID-19 vaccine. Study-wide results and caveats: Spike-specific TCRs gained breadth and depth after people received two AZD1222 doses. Unmutated variant regions are reportedly the target of nearly half of TCRs that are spike-specific. The study identified only five or six AZD1222 recipients as seropositive at baseline.

Generated by immunoSEQ multiplex PCR, the TCRdb table keeps only in-frame clones and is missing some. The sample contains roughly 270,000 clones, almost 95% of which appear only once. The CDR3 is made up of 14 amino acids. The germline V gene encodes CDR1 LGHDT and CDR2 YNNKEL (reference sequence). Trimming cost V 2 bases and J 8 bases, with 15 bases left between them. Turning to this clone: Its antigen is still unknown.

Sequencing used peripheral blood, obtained 28 days after the second AZD1222 dose. This sequence originates from an adult who received the AZD1222 COVID-19 vaccine. The chain has TRBV3-1 (or the pseudogene TRBV3-2) and TRBJ1-2, with D unresolved. CDR3 nucleotide sequence: TGTGCCAGCAGCCAAATTGCGGGCCTCGGAGGCTACACCTTC. Its translation is CASSQIAGLGGYTF.